The entry below describes one T cell receptor beta chain. The sample belongs to a study of cytomegalovirus exposure and HLA in healthy donors. The PCR was carried out with 60 Vbeta primers and 13 Jbeta primers. Libraries were prepared by immunoSEQ multiplex PCR; TCRdb keeps only in-frame clonotypes and omits some of them. Among around 130,000 clones listed, roughly two thirds were seen once. Germline V gene sequence: CDR1 SGHDT, CDR2 YYEEEE. This CDR3 is built from 15 residues. V was clipped by 1 base and J by 5 bases; unmatched bases: 2. The chain joins TRBV5-6 to TRBJ2-5; 13 nucleotides agree with TRBD2. Sequencing used PBMCs. This TCR was recovered from a man aged 25 to 40 in good health and CMV-seropositive. The CDR3 loop is CASSLTSGREETQYF. CDR3 nucleotides: TGTGCCAGCAGCTTGACTAGCGGGAGGGAGGAGACCCAGTACTTC.